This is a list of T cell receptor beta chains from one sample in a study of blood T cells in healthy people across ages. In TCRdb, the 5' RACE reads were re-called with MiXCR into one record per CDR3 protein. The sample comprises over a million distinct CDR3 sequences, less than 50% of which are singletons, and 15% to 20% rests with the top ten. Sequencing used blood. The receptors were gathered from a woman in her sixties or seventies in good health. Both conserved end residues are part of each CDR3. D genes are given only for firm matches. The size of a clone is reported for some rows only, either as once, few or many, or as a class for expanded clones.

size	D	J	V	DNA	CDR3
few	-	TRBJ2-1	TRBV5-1	TGCGCCAGCAGCTTGGGTATGTGGGATGAGCAGTTCTTC	CASSLGMWDEQFF
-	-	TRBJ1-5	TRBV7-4	TGTGCCAGCAGCCCACGGGGCAGGTCGAGCAATCAGCCCCAGCATTTT	CASSPRGRSSNQPQHF
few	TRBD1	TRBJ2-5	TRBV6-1	TGTGCCAGCAAACAAATCGCCCACCGCAGGGGGAACGGAGAGACCCAGTACTTC	CASKQIAHRRGNGETQYF
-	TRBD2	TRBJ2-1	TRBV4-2	TGTGCCAGCAGCCCGAACCCTAGCGGGAACTCCTACAATGAGCAGTTCTTC	CASSPNPSGNSYNEQFF
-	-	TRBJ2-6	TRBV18	TGTGCCAGCTCGCTTTATGGTCGCTCTGGGGCCAACGTCCTGACTTTC	CASSLYGRSGANVLTF
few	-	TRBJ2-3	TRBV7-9	TGTGCCAGCAGCTTAGGTGTAGCGAGCACAGATACGCAGTATTTT	CASSLGVASTDTQYF
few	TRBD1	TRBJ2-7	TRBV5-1	TGCGCCAGCAGCCCTCCGGGACAGAGATACGAGCAGTACTTC	CASSPPGQRYEQYF
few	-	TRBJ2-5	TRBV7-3	TGTGCCAGCAGCTTTGGACTCCAAGAGACCCAGTACTTC	CASSFGLQETQYF
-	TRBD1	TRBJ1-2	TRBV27	TGTGCCAGCGGTCCAACAGGGGATGATGGCTACACCTTC	CASGPTGDDGYTF
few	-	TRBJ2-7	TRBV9	TGTGCCAGCAGCCCGGAGGGAGTTTACTACGAGCAGTACTTC	CASSPEGVYYEQYF
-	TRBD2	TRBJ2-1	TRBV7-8	TGTGCCAGCAGCGATAGCGGGAGCGAGACGGGGCAGTTCTTC	CASSDSGSETGQFF
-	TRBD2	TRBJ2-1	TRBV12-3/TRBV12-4	TGTGCCAGCAGCACCGGGACTAGCGGGGCCCTCTCCTGCAATGAGCAGTTCTTC	CASSTGTSGALSCNEQFF
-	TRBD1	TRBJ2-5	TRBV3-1	TGTGCCAGCACTCCAGGGGGCGCCTATGAGACCCAGTACTTC	CASTPGGAYETQYF
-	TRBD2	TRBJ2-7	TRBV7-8	TGTGCCAGCAGCACCGGACTAGTGGGAGGCCCTACCTACGAGCAGTACTTC	CASSTGLVGGPTYEQYF
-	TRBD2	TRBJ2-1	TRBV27	TGTGCCAGCAGGAGAGCGGGAGGGAACAATGAGCAGTTCTTC	CASRRAGGNNEQFF
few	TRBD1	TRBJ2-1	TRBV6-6	TGTGCCAGCAACGACAGGGGCTCCTACAATGAGCAGTTCTTC	CASNDRGSYNEQFF
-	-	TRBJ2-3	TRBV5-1	TGCGCCAGCAGCTTAATAGGGAGCACAGATACGCAGTATTTT	CASSLIGSTDTQYF
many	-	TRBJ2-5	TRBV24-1	TGTGCCACCAGTGATTTCTCCGGACTGTCCTTACAAGAGACCCAGTACTTC	CATSDFSGLSLQETQYF
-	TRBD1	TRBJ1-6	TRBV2	TGTGCCAGCAGTGGGGACAGGGGGAATTCACCCCTCCACTTT	CASSGDRGNSPLHF
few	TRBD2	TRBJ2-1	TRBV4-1	TGCGCCAGCAGCCAAGATTCGGTGTTGAGCGGGACCTCCTACAATGAGCAGTTCTTC	CASSQDSVLSGTSYNEQFF
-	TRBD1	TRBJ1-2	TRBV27	TGTGCCAGCAGTCCCCTGGGGACAGGGGGCGGCTATGGCTACACCTTC	CASSPLGTGGGYGYTF
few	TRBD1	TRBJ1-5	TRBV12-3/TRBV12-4	TGTGCCAGCAGGCCGGGACAGGGAGGCGGTCAGCCCCAGCATTTT	CASRPGQGGGQPQHF
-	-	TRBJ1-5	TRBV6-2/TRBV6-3	TGTGCCAGCAGTTACGTTTCTAGCAATCAGCCCCAGCATTTT	CASSYVSSNQPQHF
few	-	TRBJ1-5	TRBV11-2	TGTGCCAGCAGCCACCCCGGGTCAGTTGGTCAGCCCCAGCATTTT	CASSHPGSVGQPQHF
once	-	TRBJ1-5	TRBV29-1	TGCAGCGTTTTACGAGGGGGGGGAAACCAGCCCCAGCATTTT	CSVLRGGGNQPQHF
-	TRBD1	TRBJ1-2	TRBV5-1	TGCGCCAGCAGCGTGGACAGGGTGGGGGACTATGGCTACACCTTC	CASSVDRVGDYGYTF
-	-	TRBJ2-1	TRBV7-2	TGTGCCAGCAGCCGCCGCACGGACGGTGAGCAGTTCTTC	CASSRRTDGEQFF
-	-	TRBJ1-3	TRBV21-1	TGTGCCAGCAGCAAAGTTCGAGGGGATTCTGGAAACACCATATATTTT	CASSKVRGDSGNTIYF